The 27 T cell receptor beta chains reported below all come from one sample, sequenced in a study of T cells after yellow fever vaccination. From the 5' RACE reads, TCRdb called clonotypes with MiXCR, one entry per CDR3 protein. The data contain 310,000 or so distinct CDR3 sequences, about 6.6% of them singletons. The sequences come from PBMCs, collected approximately 40 days after the first yellow fever vaccination. Receptors were obtained from a man between 18 and 29 years old who received the YFV17D yellow fever vaccine.

J is TRBJ2-5 and V is TRBV11-2; 12 nucleotides match TRBD2. Germline V gene sequence: CDR1 SGHAT, CDR2 FQNNGV. J gave up 5 bases and V 3 bases, and 7 bases lay outside the gene matches. The CDR3 has 16 amino acids. The CDR3 nucleotides read TGTGCCAGCAGCTTCGCTAGCGGGGGGGCCGGGGAGACCCAGTACTTC. This sequence encodes CASSFASGGAGETQYF.

The chain recombines TRBV6-5 with TRBJ1-2, with D hard to call. Trimming removed 2 bases at V and 5 bases at J, with 9 bases between. This CDR3 region has 13 residues. Germline assignment: CDR1 MNHEY and CDR2 SVGAGI. The CDR3 reads CASSYLGIYGYTF. The DNA of the CDR3 is TGTGCCAGCAGTTACCTAGGGATTTATGGCTACACCTTC.

This clonotype was counted many times. The chain couples TRBV25-1 to TRBJ1-1, with a tentative D call TRBD1 (5 bases). V was cut by 8 bases and J by 1 base, with 17 bases left in between. There are 15 residues in the CDR3. CDR1 is MGHDK, CDR2 SYGVNS, per germline. The CDR3 sequence is CASSPGGAGNTEAFF. CDR3 sequence (DNA): TGTGCCAGCTCACCCGGCGGGGCAGGGAACACTGAAGCTTTCTTT.

The sample holds a few counts of this clonotype. This chain connects TRBV24-1 to TRBJ2-3; 12 nucleotides agree with TRBD1. The CDR3 consists of 16 residues. CDR1 is KGHDR, CDR2 SFDVKD, per germline. The J segment lost 7 bases and the V segment lost 4 bases, leaving 8 bases of the junction unmatched. CDR3 sequence: CATSEGSGQGAYTQYF. For the CDR3, the DNA is TGTGCCACCAGTGAGGGATCGGGACAGGGGGCTTATACGCAGTATTTT.

Only a few counts were recorded for this clonotype. CDR3 region: CASSSRQGVGEKLFF. Written as DNA, the CDR3 is TGCGCCAGCAGCTCCAGACAGGGCGTGGGTGAAAAACTGTTTTTT. The chain carries TRBV5-1 and TRBJ1-4; 7 bases are a match to TRBD1. The junction had 9 bases not matched to a gene; V was cut back by 3 bases and J by 7 bases. The CDR3 is made up of 15 amino acids. From germline, CDR1 is SGHRS and CDR2 YFSETQ.

This clonotype appeared a few times. The chain combines TRBV24-1 with TRBJ1-6; 7 bases fit TRBD1. This CDR3 has 16 amino acids. J lost 1 base, V lost 9 bases, and 8 bases had no gene match. From germline, CDR1 is KGHDR and CDR2 SFDVKD. CDR3 region: CATLRQGGSYNSPLHF. CDR3 DNA sequence: TGTGCCACCCTTCGACAGGGAGGGTCCTATAATTCACCCCTCCACTTT.

Many counts were recorded for this clonotype. This chain uses TRBV18 with TRBJ2-5, with 12 bases lining up with TRBD2. The V segment lost 5 bases and the J segment 3 bases; nucleotides outside the gene matches: 10. Germline assignment: CDR1 KGHSH and CDR2 LQKENI. This CDR3 region has 17 residues. CDR3 sequence: CASSRGTSGSSEETQYF. CDR3 coding DNA: TGTGCCAGCTCAAGGGGGACTAGCGGGTCCTCAGAAGAGACCCAGTACTTC.

V usage is TRBV19 and J usage is TRBJ1-1; possibly TRBD1 for D (6 bases). The CDR3 is 16 residues long. CDR1 is LNHDA and CDR2 is SQIVND in the germline V gene (reference sequence). With 7 bases removed from V and 1 base from J, the gap between germline ends came to 19 bases. CDR3 region: CASNLQGSGWNTEAFF. CDR3 bases: TGTGCCAGTAATCTCCAGGGGTCGGGTTGGAACACTGAAGCTTTCTTT.

J is TRBJ2-5 and V is TRBV6-1; 12 nucleotides agree with TRBD2. The CDR3 is 15 residues long. The V gene's germline CDR1 is MNHNS and CDR2 SASEGT. V lost 6 bases, J lost 4 bases, and 6 bases stayed unmatched. CDR3 sequence: CASRASGGAGETQYF. CDR3 coding DNA: TGTGCCAGCAGGGCTAGCGGGGGGGCGGGAGAGACCCAGTACTTC.

This clonotype was counted a few times. The V gene is TRBV7-6, the J gene TRBJ1-1; the D gene is possibly TRBD1 (6 bases). Trimming took off 5 bases at V and 1 base at J, with 14 bases between the two ends. The V gene's germline CDR1 is SGHVS and CDR2 FNYEAQ. This CDR3 has 15 amino acids. As DNA, the CDR3 is TGTGCCAGCAGCCCCTCTCCGGGACAGAACACTGAAGCTTTCTTT. Translated, it gives CASSPSPGQNTEAFF.

The chain carries TRBV7-6 and TRBJ1-2; the match to TRBD1 covers 8 bases. In germline, CDR1 is SGHVS, CDR2 FNYEAQ. Trimming removed 1 base from V and 8 bases from J; junction bases left unmatched: 6. The CDR3 loop spans 14 amino acids. The CDR3 bases are TGTGCCAGCAGCTTAGAGTCAGGGGGCGAGGGCTACACCTTC. Residues: CASSLESGGEGYTF.

This clonotype was seen only a few times. The chain uses TRBV6-5 and TRBJ2-3; TRBD1 aligns across 7 bases. Germline-derived CDR1 and CDR2 are MNHEY and SVGAGI. The ends lost 2 bases at V and 5 bases at J; junction bases unmatched: 16. This CDR3 has 18 residues. CDR3 protein: CASSYRALTGNWGDTQYF. The CDR3 DNA follows: TGTGCCAGCAGTTACCGTGCCTTGACAGGGAATTGGGGAGATACGCAGTATTTT.

This clonotype turned up a few times. One junction end disagrees with the germline gene, perhaps due to a read error. The chain carries TRBV6-1 and TRBJ2-7; the match to TRBD2 covers 10 bases. This CDR3 has 14 residues. Germline CDR1 reads MNHNS; CDR2 reads SASEGT. CDR3 nucleotide sequence: TGTGCCAGCAGGGAAGCGGGGGGGATCTACGAGCAGTACTTC. This codes for CASREAGGIYEQYF.

This clonotype was found many times. The rearrangement uses TRBV5-1 and TRBJ1-1, with 11 nucleotides matching TRBD1. Trimming cost V 4 bases and J 5 bases; bases outside gene matches: 13. The CDR3 extends over 17 amino acids. From germline, CDR1 is SGHRS and CDR2 YFSETQ. This chain's CDR3 is CASSAAGTGGRGTEAFF. DNA of the CDR3: TGCGCCAGCAGCGCAGCCGGGACAGGGGGACGAGGAACTGAAGCTTTCTTT.

This clonotype was detected a few times. The V and J genes are TRBV5-1 and TRBJ2-7; D not certain. The CDR3 extends over 13 amino acids. Germline loops: CDR1 SGHRS, CDR2 YFSETQ. The germline V and J ends were trimmed by 5 bases and 4 bases, with 13 bases remaining between them. CDR3 DNA sequence: TGCGCCAGCAGTGCGGTGTTGGGTTACGAGCAGTACTTC. Encoded protein: CASSAVLGYEQYF.

The rearrangement links TRBV7-2 to TRBJ2-6, with D uncertain. Germline-derived CDR1 and CDR2 are SGHTA and FQGNSA. The CDR3 is 14 amino acids. The V gene lost 4 bases and the J gene lost 3 bases, with 7 bases spanning the gap. DNA for the CDR3: TGTGCCAGCAGCTCCTATCGTGGGGCCAACGTCCTGACTTTC. Protein product: CASSSYRGANVLTF.

This clonotype was recorded many times. This rearrangement joins TRBV11-2 to TRBJ2-7; TRBD2 matches at 9 bases. The V segment lost 7 bases and the J segment 9 bases; nucleotides outside the gene matches: 13. Germline CDR1 SGHAT, CDR2 FQNNGV. The CDR3 length is 14 residues. This CDR3 reads CASTIGLASPVQYF. In DNA form, the CDR3 reads TGTGCCAGCACCATAGGACTAGCGTCTCCTGTGCAGTACTTC.

This rearrangement joins TRBV5-1 to TRBJ2-3; D is possibly TRBD1 (6 bases). Germline V gene sequence: CDR1 SGHRS, CDR2 YFSETQ. The V and J ends lost 2 bases and 4 bases respectively, with 11 bases between them. The CDR3 has 14 amino acids. CDR3 in DNA: TGCGCCAGCAGCTTAACAGGGCAAGCAGATACGCAGTATTTT. Amino acid sequence: CASSLTGQADTQYF.

This clonotype came up many times. The chain links TRBV5-6 to TRBJ2-3, with unresolved D. The CDR3 sequence is 13 residues long. Germline CDR1 and CDR2: SGHDT and YYEEEE. Deletions cut 3 bases from V and 0 bases from J, with 5 bases between. The CDR3 loop reads CASSWQSTDTQYF. The DNA of the CDR3 is TGTGCCAGCAGCTGGCAGAGCACAGATACGCAGTATTTT.

This clonotype was observed a few times. The chain has TRBV10-3 and TRBJ2-3, with D possibly TRBD1 on 5 matching bases. The CDR3 runs 15 residues. Germline CDR1 reads ENHRY; CDR2 reads SYGVKD. Trimming removed 4 bases from V and 3 bases from J, with 14 bases in between. CDR3 coding DNA: TGTGCCATCAGTGGGAAAGGGGCTCCTACAGATACGCAGTATTTT. It codes for CAISGKGAPTDTQYF.

This clonotype was seen many times. V is TRBV25-1 and J is TRBJ2-1; 7 bases match TRBD2. The CDR3 runs to 12 residues. The germline CDR1 and CDR2 sequences are MGHDK and SYGVNS. With 6 bases clipped from V and 4 bases from J, the junction kept 0 bases outside the gene matches. As DNA, the CDR3 is TGTGCCAGCAGCGGGGGGTACAATGAGCAGTTCTTC. Translation: CASSGGYNEQFF.

This clonotype has a handful of counts. The chain uses TRBV19 and TRBJ1-1; D not resolved. CDR3 size: 15 residues. V was trimmed by 7 bases and J by 1 base, leaving 16 bases between them. The germline gives CDR1 LNHDA, CDR2 SQIVND (reference sequence). The CDR3 loop is CASTSPGLWNTEAFF. CDR3 DNA: TGTGCCAGTACTTCTCCGGGCCTCTGGAACACTGAAGCTTTCTTT.

The chain couples TRBV6-5 to TRBJ1-2, with D unclear. Trimming stripped 2 bases from V and 5 bases from J, with 9 bases between. CDR3 size: 13 residues. The germline CDR1 and CDR2 sequences are MNHEY and SVGAGI. This CDR3 is CASSYQERYGYTF. The CDR3 nucleotides read TGTGCCAGCAGTTACCAGGAAAGATATGGCTACACCTTC.

A few counts support this clonotype. The V and J genes are TRBV7-6 and TRBJ2-5, with 7 bases matching TRBD1. Germline V gene lookup returns CDR1 SGHVS and CDR2 FNYEAQ. Trimming removed 1 base from V and 4 bases from J; junction bases left unmatched: 9. The CDR3 sequence is 16 residues long. The CDR3 DNA is TGTGCCAGCAGCTTAGAGGGGGCGCCCCGAGGAGAGACCCAGTACTTC. Protein sequence: CASSLEGAPRGETQYF.

This clonotype has more than one count but fewer than ten. Here the CDR3 reads CATSDRRDRGARETQYF. CDR3 nucleotides: TGTGCCACCAGTGATCGCCGGGACAGGGGGGCCCGGGAGACCCAGTACTTC. The chain has TRBV24-1 and TRBJ2-5; 11 positions match TRBD1. Germline CDR1 reads KGHDR; CDR2 reads SFDVKD. CDR3 size: 17 residues. V lost 3 bases to trimming and J lost 5 bases; unmatched junction nucleotides: 10.

The chain couples TRBV5-6 to TRBJ2-1; D not certain. Trimming removed 1 base at V and 7 bases at J, with 9 bases between. Germline-derived CDR1 and CDR2 are SGHDT and YYEEEE. The length of the CDR3 is 13 residues. The CDR3 region has the DNA TGTGCCAGCAGCTTGTTATCGGTAAATGAGCAGTTCTTC. It codes for CASSLLSVNEQFF.

V and J are TRBV28 and TRBJ2-7; D could derive from TRBD1 or TRBD2 (5 bases each). The V end lost 4 bases, the J end lost 3 bases, and 13 bases lay between the germline ends. Germline V lookup: CDR1 MDHEN, CDR2 SYDVKM. This CDR3 spans 14 amino acids. The DNA of the CDR3 is TGTGCCAGCAGTTCCCCGGGGCCGTTCTACGAGCAGTACGTC. This sequence encodes CASSSPGPFYEQYV.